These 20 T cell receptor beta chains were sequenced from one sample in a study of blood T cell repertoires in COVID-19. The repertoire was sequenced with immunoSEQ multiplex PCR; TCRdb's copy has only in-frame clones and lacks some. The sample lists over 150,000 clones; 85% to 90% were seen once. The sample consisted of peripheral blood. The receptors originated from a man aged 50 to 60 with active or convalescent COVID-19.

This chain uses TRBV19 with TRBJ2-5; 15 bases agree with TRBD2. Germline V lookup: CDR1 LNHDA, CDR2 SQIVND (reference sequence). The V and J ends lost 7 bases and 5 bases, in that order; junction bases with no gene match: 14. The CDR3 consists of 18 residues. CDR3 protein: CASTGGLAGGPSEETQYF. DNA of the CDR3: TGTGCCAGTACCGGTGGACTAGCGGGAGGGCCCTCGGAGGAGACCCAGTACTTC.

The chain links TRBV15 to TRBJ2-2, with 8 bases identical to TRBD1. The CDR3 spans 15 residues. Germline V lookup: CDR1 LNHNV, CDR2 YYDKDF (reference sequence). Trimming took 10 bases from V and 2 from J; bases not matched to a gene: 9. The CDR3: CAIRTGGSNTGELFF. For the CDR3, the DNA is TGTGCCATCCGAACAGGGGGATCAAACACCGGGGAGCTGTTTTTT.

This chain joins TRBV24-1 and TRBJ1-6; 10 bases align to TRBD1. The CDR3 runs 16 residues. Germline lookup yields CDR1 KGHDR and CDR2 SFDVKD. J was trimmed by 10 bases and V by 2 bases; bases with no gene match: 7. DNA of the CDR3: TGTGCCACCAGTGATTCTCGGACAGGGGGAATATCACCCCTCCACTTT. Its translation: CATSDSRTGGISPLHF.

The chain joins TRBV7-8 to TRBJ2-7, with D possibly TRBD1 on 6 matching bases. Trimming took off 2 bases at V and 3 bases at J, with 14 bases between the two ends. The CDR3 covers 15 residues. Per the germline V gene, CDR1 is SGHVS and CDR2 is FQNEAQ. CDR3 sequence reads: CASSLSSGENYEQYF. For the CDR3, the DNA is TGTGCCAGCAGCTTATCTTCAGGGGAAAACTACGAGCAGTACTTC.

The V call is TRBV4-2, the J call TRBJ1-6; 8 bases agree with TRBD1. The ends lost 4 bases at V and 5 bases at J; junction bases unmatched: 4. Germline lookup yields CDR1 LGHNA and CDR2 YNFKEQ. This CDR3 is built from 15 residues. In DNA form, the CDR3 reads TGTGCCAGCAGCCGAGGGGGACAGGATAATTCACCCCTCCACTTT. Protein product: CASSRGGQDNSPLHF.

The chain has TRBV5-6 and TRBJ1-2, with D perhaps TRBD1 (5 bases). CDR1 SGHDT and CDR2 YYEEEE come from the germline V gene. The CDR3 is 14 amino acids. V gave up 2 bases and J gave up 0 bases, with 8 bases separating them. Written as DNA, the CDR3 is TGTGCCAGCAGCTTTGCGACAGCTAACTATGGCTACACCTTC. It is translated as CASSFATANYGYTF.

This chain joins TRBV5-6 and TRBJ2-1, with D hard to call. V lost 4 bases, J lost 5 bases, and 4 bases lay in between. The CDR3 has 11 amino acids. Germline V lookup: CDR1 SGHDT, CDR2 YYEEEE. CDR3: CASSLHNEQFF. In DNA, the CDR3 is TGTGCCAGCAGCCTTCACAATGAGCAGTTCTTC.

The rearrangement joins TRBV18 to TRBJ1-6, with TRBD1 as a possible D gene (6 bases). This CDR3 is 15 amino acids long. The V gene's germline CDR1 is KGHSH and CDR2 LQKENI. V dropped 5 bases and J dropped 5 bases, with 13 bases sitting between them. The CDR3 region has the DNA TGTGCCAGCTCAGAACGGGACACCGATAATTCACCCCTCCACTTT. Translating gives CASSERDTDNSPLHF. The full variable domain, in which reference TRBV18 and TRBJ1-6 provide the parts outside the CDR3, is NAGVMQNPRHLVRRRGQEARLRCSPMKGHSHVYWYRQLPEEGLKFMVYLQKENIIDESGMPKERFSAEFPKEGPSILRIQQVVRGDSAAYFCASSERDTDNSPLHFGNGTRLTVT.

The chain is built from TRBV9 and TRBJ2-1, with 11 bases lining up with TRBD1. V was clipped by 2 bases and J by 0 bases; unmatched bases: 10. The CDR3 is 19 amino acids. Germline V CDR1 and CDR2: SGDLS, YYNGEE. CDR3 loop: CASSVRGTGGMSSYNEQFF. The CDR3 bases are TGTGCCAGCAGCGTTAGAGGGACAGGGGGAATGAGCTCCTACAATGAGCAGTTCTTC.

The CDR3 reads CASSYQWGLSSYNEQFF. The CDR3 region has the DNA TGTGCCAGCAGCTACCAGTGGGGGCTTAGCTCCTACAATGAGCAGTTCTTC. The chain employs TRBV13 and TRBJ2-1; maybe TRBD1 (6 bases). CDR3 length equals 17 residues. Trimming took off 4 bases at V and 0 bases at J, with 16 bases between the two ends. Germline assignment: CDR1 PRHDT and CDR2 FYEKMQ (reference sequence).

This chain joins TRBV4-1 and TRBJ1-4; D call uncertain. Trimming removed 4 bases from V and 4 bases from J, with 16 bases in between. From germline, CDR1 is MGHRA and CDR2 YSYEKL. The CDR3 has 16 amino acids. As DNA, the CDR3 is TGCGCCAGCAGCCCTGGCGGAGGAACGTTTAATGAAAAACTGTTTTTT. Translating gives CASSPGGGTFNEKLFF.

The rearrangement uses TRBV29-1 and TRBJ2-3; 7 bases match TRBD2. Germline V gene lookup returns CDR1 SQVTM and CDR2 ANQGSEA. The CDR3 has 15 amino acids. With V trimmed by 6 bases and J by 0 bases, 9 bases remained unmatched. CDR3: CSVATSRGSTDTQYF. For the CDR3, the DNA is TGCAGCGTCGCGACTAGCCGGGGAAGCACAGATACGCAGTATTTT.

The chain uses TRBV12-5 and TRBJ2-5; weak D call: TRBD2 (6 bases). CDR1 is LGHNT, CDR2 FRNRAP, per germline. Trimming stripped 6 bases from V and 2 bases from J, with 10 bases between. The CDR3 extends over 13 amino acids. The CDR3 region is CASGLGLQETQYF. The CDR3 coding sequence is TGTGCTAGTGGGCTGGGACTGCAAGAGACCCAGTACTTC.

V and J are TRBV5-1 and TRBJ2-2; 7 nucleotides align to TRBD1. V shed 2 bases and J 5 bases; nucleotides not matched to a gene: 9. Per germline, CDR1 SGHRS and CDR2 YFSETQ. There are 16 residues in the CDR3. The CDR3 DNA is TGCGCCAGCAGCTTTCTCCCGGGACAGATTACCGGGGAGCTGTTTTTT. This translates into CASSFLPGQITGELFF.

This clone came up once. J is TRBJ2-1 and V is TRBV11-3; D unclear. V was clipped by 1 base and J by 4 bases, with 5 bases between them. The CDR3 contains 13 residues. Germline CDR1 SGHNT, CDR2 YENEEA. The CDR3 spells CASSLGGYNEQFF. The CDR3 nucleotides are TGTGCCAGCAGCTTAGGCGGATACAATGAGCAGTTCTTC.

This chain links TRBV2 with TRBJ2-1; TRBD1 aligns across 9 bases. In germline, CDR1 is SNHLY, CDR2 FYNNEI. V lost 5 bases, J lost 8 bases, and 7 bases stayed unmatched. The CDR3 extends over 14 amino acids. The CDR3 loop reads CASSNWRDRDEQFF. The CDR3 region has the DNA TGTGCCAGCAGTAATTGGAGGGACAGGGATGAGCAGTTCTTC.

CDR3 bases: TGTGCCACCAGTGATTCAACTAGTGGGGGGATTACCGGGGAGCTGTTTTTT. This encodes CATSDSTSGGITGELFF. The chain combines TRBV24-1 with TRBJ2-2; possibly TRBD2 for D (6 bases). Germline V CDR1 and CDR2: KGHDR, SFDVKD. There are 17 residues in the CDR3. V was cut by 2 bases and J by 5 bases, with 17 bases left in between.

The rearrangement joins TRBV6-2 or TRBV6-3 to TRBJ2-5; D gene unclear. Germline-derived CDR1 and CDR2 are MNHEY and SVGEGT. Trimming stripped 6 bases from V and 2 bases from J, with 7 bases between. This CDR3 is built from 12 residues. CDR3 in amino acids: CASSQEQETQYF. CDR3 DNA: TGTGCCAGCAGCCAGGAGCAAGAGACCCAGTACTTC.

The chain couples TRBV11-3 to TRBJ1-1, with 7 bases aligning to TRBD1. CDR1 SGHNT and CDR2 YENEEA come from the germline V gene. The CDR3 has 15 amino acids. The V segment lost 1 base and the J segment 2 bases; nucleotides outside the gene matches: 4. In DNA form, the CDR3 reads TGTGCCAGCAGCTTAGTAGGACAGGCTAACACTGAAGCTTTCTTT. Protein product: CASSLVGQANTEAFF.

This chain joins TRBV5-1 and TRBJ2-3, with TRBD2 identical over 11 bases. Germline CDR1 reads SGHRS; CDR2 reads YFSETQ. Losses at the gene ends were 2 bases for V and 5 bases for J; bases not matched to a gene: 10. There are 17 residues in the CDR3. The CDR3 bases are TGCGCCAGCAGCTTCATTAGCGGGAGGGCCAATGGAGATACGCAGTATTTT. This gives the protein CASSFISGRANGDTQYF.